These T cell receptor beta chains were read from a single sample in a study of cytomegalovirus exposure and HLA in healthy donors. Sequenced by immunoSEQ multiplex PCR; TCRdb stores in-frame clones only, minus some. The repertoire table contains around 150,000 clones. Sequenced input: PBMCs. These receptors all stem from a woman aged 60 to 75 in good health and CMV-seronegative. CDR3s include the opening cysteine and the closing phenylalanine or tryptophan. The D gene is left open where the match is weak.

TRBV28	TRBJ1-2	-	CASSLRFRESYGYTF	TGTGCCAGCAGTTTACGGTTTAGGGAGTCCTATGGCTACACCTTC
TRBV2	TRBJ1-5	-	CASTSQGQSNQPQHF	TGTGCCAGCACTTCCCAGGGGCAAAGCAATCAGCCCCAGCATTTT
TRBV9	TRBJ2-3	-	CASSVGLDLGTDTQYF	TGTGCCAGCAGCGTAGGCCTGGACTTGGGCACAGATACGCAGTATTTT
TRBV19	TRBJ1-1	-	CASSISARDTEAFF	TGTGCCAGTAGTATTTCCGCGAGGGACACTGAAGCTTTCTTT
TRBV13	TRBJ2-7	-	CASSSGSYEQYF	TGTGCCAGCAGCTCCGGGAGCTACGAGCAGTACTTC
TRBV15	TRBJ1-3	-	CATSRDGGHTIYF	TGTGCCACCAGCAGAGATGGAGGCCACACCATATATTTT
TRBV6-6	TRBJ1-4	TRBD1	CASSSTGWLFF	TGTGCCAGCAGTTCGACAGGGTGGCTGTTTTTT
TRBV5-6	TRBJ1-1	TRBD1	CASSFGTRGPVTEAFF	TGTGCCAGCAGCTTTGGGACTAGGGGGCCGGTAACTGAAGCTTTCTTT
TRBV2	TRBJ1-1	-	CASSESSGGTEAFF	TGTGCCAGCAGTGAGTCATCGGGGGGCACTGAAGCTTTCTTT
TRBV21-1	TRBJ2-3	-	CASSIRGKLSTDTQYF	TGTGCCAGCAGCATACGGGGAAAGCTCAGCACAGATACGCAGTATTTT
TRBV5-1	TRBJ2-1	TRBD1	CASSLEGQSSSYNEQFF	TGCGCCAGCAGCTTGGAGGGACAGTCGAGCTCCTACAATGAGCAGTTCTTC
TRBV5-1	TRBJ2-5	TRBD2	CASSLSGGGAFETQYF	TGCGCCAGCAGCTTGTCCGGCGGGGGGGCGTTTGAGACCCAGTACTTC
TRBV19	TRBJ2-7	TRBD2	CASSTQASGGSSYEQYF	TGTGCCAGTAGTACCCAGGCAAGCGGGGGCAGCTCCTACGAGCAGTACTTC
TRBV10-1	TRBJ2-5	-	CASSDGGREEQYF	TGCGCCAGCAGTGACGGTGGGCGTGAAGAGCAGTACTTC
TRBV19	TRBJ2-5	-	CASSIGGGGETQYF	TGTGCCAGTAGTATAGGAGGGGGGGGAGAGACCCAGTACTTC
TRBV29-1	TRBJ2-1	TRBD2	CSVEEWEGSYNEQFF	TGCAGCGTTGAAGAGTGGGAGGGGTCCTACAATGAGCAGTTCTTC
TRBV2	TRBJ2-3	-	CASQPGQSTDTQYF	TGTGCCAGCCAGCCGGGACAAAGCACAGATACGCAGTATTTT
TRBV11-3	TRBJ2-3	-	CASSLGAGFGTDTQYF	TGTGCCAGCAGCTTAGGTGCCGGGTTCGGCACAGATACGCAGTATTTT
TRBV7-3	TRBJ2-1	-	CASSQNGRGDEQFF	TGTGCCAGCAGCCAAAACGGTAGGGGCGATGAGCAGTTCTTC
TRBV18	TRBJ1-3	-	CASSPLFSSGNTIYF	TGTGCCAGCTCACCACTCTTCTCCTCTGGAAACACCATATATTTT
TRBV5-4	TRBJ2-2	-	CASSLAGGGGDTGELFF	TGTGCCAGCAGCTTGGCAGGGGGCGGGGGGGACACCGGGGAGCTGTTTTTT
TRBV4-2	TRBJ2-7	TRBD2	CASSRGLSGTSGGPLLSYEQYF	TGTGCCAGCAGCCGGGGATTATCCGGGACTAGCGGGGGGCCTCTACTCTCCTACGAGCAGTACTTC
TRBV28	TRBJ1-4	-	CASRRNEKLFF	TGTGCCAGCAGGAGGAATGAAAAACTGTTTTTT
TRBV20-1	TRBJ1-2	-	CSARVSGYTF	TGCAGTGCTAGAGTGAGTGGCTACACCTTC
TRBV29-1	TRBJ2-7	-	CSVRGTASEQYF	TGCAGCGTTCGGGGGACGGCGAGCGAGCAGTACTTC
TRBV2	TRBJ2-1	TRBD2	CASTPLAGGYNEQFF	TGTGCCAGCACCCCACTAGCGGGGGGTTACAATGAGCAGTTCTTC
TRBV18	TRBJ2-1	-	CASSPSAAGLTYNEQFF	TGTGCCAGCTCTCCCTCCGCGGCGGGCCTAACCTACAATGAGCAGTTCTTC
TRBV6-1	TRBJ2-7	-	CASSDWLLGREQYF	TGTGCCAGCAGTGACTGGCTACTAGGTCGGGAGCAGTACTTC
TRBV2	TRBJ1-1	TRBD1	CASSERRRGSYRDTEAFF	TGTGCCAGCAGTGAACGTCGCAGGGGGTCTTATCGGGACACTGAAGCTTTCTTT
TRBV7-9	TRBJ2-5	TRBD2	CASSLEGLALQETQYF	TGTGCCAGCAGCTTAGAGGGACTAGCCCTACAAGAGACCCAGTACTTC
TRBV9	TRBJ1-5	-	CASSATGSQPQHF	TGTGCCAGCAGCGCTACGGGGAGCCAGCCCCAGCATTTT
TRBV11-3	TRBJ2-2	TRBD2	CASTQTSGRAGPNTGELFF	TGTGCCAGCACCCAGACTAGCGGGAGGGCCGGCCCGAACACCGGGGAGCTGTTTTTT
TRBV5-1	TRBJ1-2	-	CASSLAGGDYGYTF	TGCGCCAGCAGCTTGGCCGGGGGAGACTATGGCTACACCTTC
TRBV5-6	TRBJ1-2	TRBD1	CASSLATGFYGYTF	TGTGCCAGCAGCTTGGCGACAGGGTTCTATGGCTACACCTTC
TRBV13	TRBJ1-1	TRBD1	CASSFDRESEAFF	TGTGCCAGCAGCTTCGACAGGGAATCTGAAGCTTTCTTT
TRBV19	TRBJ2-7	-	CASSIGGGAPRDEQYF	TGTGCCAGTAGTATCGGTGGTGGGGCACCTAGGGACGAGCAGTACTTC
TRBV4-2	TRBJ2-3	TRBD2	CASSQDQTSGNTDTQYF	TGTGCCAGCAGCCAAGATCAGACTAGCGGAAACACAGATACGCAGTATTTT
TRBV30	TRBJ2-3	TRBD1	CAWSPTGYTQYF	TGTGCCTGGAGTCCGACAGGGTATACGCAGTATTTT
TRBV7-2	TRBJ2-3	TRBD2	CASSLAGTSGTDTQYF	TGTGCCAGCAGCTTAGCCGGGACTAGCGGGACAGATACGCAGTATTTT
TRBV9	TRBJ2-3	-	CASSVGEGQGTDTQYF	TGTGCCAGCAGCGTAGGAGAGGGCCAGGGCACAGATACGCAGTATTTT
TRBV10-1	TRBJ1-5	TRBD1	CASGGTAKNQPQHF	TGCGCCAGCGGGGGGACAGCTAAAAATCAGCCCCAGCATTTT
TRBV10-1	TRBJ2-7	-	CASSVGPAYEQYF	TGCGCCAGCAGTGTGGGCCCTGCCTACGAGCAGTACTTC
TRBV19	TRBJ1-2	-	CASRDSLNYGYTF	TGTGCCAGTAGGGACAGCCTCAACTATGGCTACACCTTC
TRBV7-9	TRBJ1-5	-	CASSLAGSSQPQHF	TGTGCCAGCAGCTTAGCGGGTAGCAGTCAGCCCCAGCATTTT
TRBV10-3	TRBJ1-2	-	CAIVGGDEGYTF	TGTGCCATCGTCGGAGGGGACGAGGGCTACACCTTC
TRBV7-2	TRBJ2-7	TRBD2	CASSLGGLAVSYEQYF	TGTGCCAGCAGCTTAGGGGGACTAGCGGTGTCCTACGAGCAGTACTTC
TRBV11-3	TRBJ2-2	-	CASGGGGPPRYFDTGELFF	TGTGCCAGCGGGGGTGGGGGCCCCCCAAGATATTTTGACACCGGGGAGCTGTTTTTT
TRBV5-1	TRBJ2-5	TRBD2	CASSRGTSGAQETQYF	TGCGCCAGCAGCCGCGGGACTAGCGGGGCCCAAGAGACCCAGTACTTC
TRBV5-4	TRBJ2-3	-	CASSLGDYGDTQYF	TGTGCCAGCAGCTTGGGCGACTATGGGGATACGCAGTATTTT
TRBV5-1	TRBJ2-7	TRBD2	CASSGTSGTYEQYF	TGCGCCAGCAGCGGGACTAGCGGGACCTACGAGCAGTACTTC
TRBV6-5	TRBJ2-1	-	CASSYSGGPDEQFF	TGTGCCAGCAGTTACTCGGGGGGGCCGGATGAGCAGTTCTTC
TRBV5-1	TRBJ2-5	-	CASSLGSGVETQYF	TGCGCCAGCAGCTTGGGGTCAGGGGTTGAGACCCAGTACTTC
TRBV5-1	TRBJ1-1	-	CASSLGESRGEAFF	TGCGCCAGCAGCCTCGGTGAATCCCGGGGTGAAGCTTTCTTT
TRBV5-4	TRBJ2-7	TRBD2	CASSRLAVIAPYEQYF	TGTGCCAGCAGTAGACTAGCGGTTATTGCTCCCTACGAGCAGTACTTC